This TCR beta chain was documented in a study of shared clonotypes between healthy human individuals. Study results and caveats: A handful of donors showed sharing of around 5% of naive CD4 clonotypes.

The CDR3 is 16 amino acids. Germline CDR1 is SNHLY and CDR2 is FYNNEI. V gave up 2 bases and J gave up 2 bases, with 10 bases separating them. This clone was observed a handful of times. Antigen: not known. Sequenced by immunoSEQ multiplex PCR; TCRdb stores in-frame clones only, minus some. The sample shows around 1.1 million clones, approximately 77% of them seen only once. This chain uses TRBV2 with TRBJ2-6; no clear D. The sequence came from a young man in good health. Some clones in this sample may be carry-over from other donors' samples. The sample was memory CD4+ T cells from PBMCs. Sample subset: CD45RA-negative fraction. The CDR3 nucleotides are TGTGCCAGCAGTGAATCTGGGTCAACTGGGGCCAACGTCCTGACTTTC. It specifies CASSESGSTGANVLTF. Full variable domain (remainder filled in from reference TRBV2 and TRBJ2-6): EPEVTQTPSHQVTQMGQEVILRCVPISNHLYFYWYRQILGQKVEFLVSFYNNEISEKSEIFDDQFSVERPDGSNFTLKIRSTKLEDSAMYFCASSESGSTGANVLTFGAGSRLTVL.